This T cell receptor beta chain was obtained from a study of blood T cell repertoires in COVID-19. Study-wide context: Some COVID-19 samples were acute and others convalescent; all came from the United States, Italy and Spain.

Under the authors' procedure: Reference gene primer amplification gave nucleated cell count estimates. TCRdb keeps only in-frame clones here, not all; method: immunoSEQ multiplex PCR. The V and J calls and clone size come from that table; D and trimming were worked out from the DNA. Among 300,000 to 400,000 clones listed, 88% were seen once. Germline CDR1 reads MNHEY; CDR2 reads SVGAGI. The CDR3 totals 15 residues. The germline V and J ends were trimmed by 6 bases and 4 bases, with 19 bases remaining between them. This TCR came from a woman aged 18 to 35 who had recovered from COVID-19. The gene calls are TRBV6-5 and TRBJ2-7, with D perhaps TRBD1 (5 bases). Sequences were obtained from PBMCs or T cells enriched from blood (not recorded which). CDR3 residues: CASSPIGLGAYEQYF. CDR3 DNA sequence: TGTGCCAGCAGCCCGATTGGTCTAGGGGCTTACGAGCAGTACTTC.